This TCR beta chain originates from a study of T-cell memory formation after mild COVID-19. Overall study findings and caveats: Some SARS-CoV-2-responding clones were already detected in memory before infection.

The CDR3 extends over 14 amino acids. Trimming shortened V by 0 bases and J by 7 bases, and 13 bases separated the two germline ends. Germline CDR1 DFQATT, CDR2 SNEGSKA (reference sequence). Libraries for TCRalpha and TCRbeta carried sample barcodes and unique molecular identifiers via 5'RACE. TCRdb redid the calling of the 5' RACE reads with MiXCR, one entry per CDR3 protein. The sample holds roughly 89,000 distinct CDR3 sequences; roughly an eighth are singletons and the top ten take roughly a quarter. Points on this clonotype: What it recognizes is unknown.

The chain joins TRBV20-1 to TRBJ2-1, with D hard to call. Sequenced sample: PBMCs or a T cell subset sorted from them (not recorded which). This clonotype originated in an adult woman who had mild COVID-19 (a few samples of this study predate the infection). Cell type and time point are not known. The CDR3 DNA follows: TGCAGTGCTAGAGAAATGACGTCGGAGAATGAGCAGTTCTTC. This codes for CSAREMTSENEQFF.